Listed below are T cell receptor beta chains from one sample, sequenced in a study of cytomegalovirus exposure and HLA in healthy donors. Profiling relied on immunoSEQ multiplex PCR, and the TCRdb table lists in-frame clones only, not all of them. This sample has fewer than 200,000 clones, with around 80% found just once. Sample: PBMCs. The origin of the receptors is a woman in her twenties or thirties in good health and CMV-seronegative. The CDR3 runs from the conserved cysteine through the conserved F or W. A D gene is named only where the DNA matches it firmly. The listing skips clone size in some rows; elsewhere it reads once, few, many or a size class.

J gene | CDR3 length | clone size | V gene | D gene | CDR3 protein | CDR3 DNA
TRBJ2-7 | 13 | NA | TRBV30 | TRBD2 | CACSRGSGREQYF | TGTGCCTGCAGTAGGGGCAGCGGGAGGGAGCAGTACTTC
TRBJ1-1 | 14 | NA | TRBV2 | NA | CASQFRAMDTEAFF | TGTGCCAGCCAGTTCAGGGCCATGGACACTGAAGCTTTCTTT
TRBJ2-1 | 16 | NA | TRBV19 | NA | CASTRSLASSYNEQFF | TGTGCCAGTACTCGCTCCCTAGCGAGCTCCTACAATGAGCAGTTCTTC
TRBJ2-2 | 19 | NA | TRBV6-1 | NA | CASSEFEMGSVGHTGELFF | TGTGCCAGCAGTGAATTTGAGATGGGGAGCGTAGGGCACACCGGGGAGCTGTTTTTT
TRBJ2-5 | 13 | few | TRBV28 | TRBD2 | CASSFGGGQTQYF | TGTGCCAGCAGTTTTGGGGGGGGTCAGACCCAGTACTTC
TRBJ1-2 | 16 | NA | TRBV19 | TRBD1 | CASTLNRGMINYGYTF | TGTGCCAGTACTCTCAACAGGGGAATGATCAACTATGGCTACACCTTC
TRBJ1-4 | 14 | NA | TRBV28 | TRBD1 | CASITGQGNEKLFF | TGTGCCAGCATTACAGGACAGGGAAATGAAAAACTGTTTTTT
TRBJ2-5 | 19 | NA | TRBV7-3 | TRBD2 | CASSLRGPGLAGSKETQYF | TGTGCCAGCAGTCTACGAGGACCTGGACTAGCGGGTTCCAAAGAGACCCAGTACTTC
TRBJ2-3 | 18 | few | TRBV19 | NA | CASTPRDRRGRGTDTQYF | TGTGCCAGTACCCCTCGAGACCGTAGGGGGAGAGGCACAGATACGCAGTATTTT
TRBJ1-2 | 13 | NA | TRBV28 | NA | CASSLQGLGGYTF | TGTGCCAGCAGTTTGCAGGGGCTGGGTGGCTACACCTTC
TRBJ1-1 | 15 | NA | TRBV19 | NA | CASSITGHPNTEAFF | TGTGCCAGTAGTATTACTGGGCACCCGAACACTGAAGCTTTCTTT
TRBJ1-4 | 15 | NA | TRBV7-9 | TRBD1 | CASSLKTGINEKLFF | TGTGCCAGCAGCCTTAAGACAGGGATTAATGAAAAACTGTTTTTT
TRBJ1-2 | 16 | NA | TRBV7-9 | NA | CSSSPKGREKYYGYTF | TGTTCCAGCAGCCCGAAGGGGAGGGAGAAATATTATGGCTACACCTTC
TRBJ1-1 | 15 | NA | TRBV9 | TRBD1 | CASSVEGTANTEAFF | TGTGCCAGCAGCGTAGAGGGGACAGCGAACACTGAAGCTTTCTTT
TRBJ2-1 | 15 | NA | TRBV28 | TRBD2 | CASSSPGGSHNEQFF | TGTGCCAGCAGTTCACCGGGGGGTTCTCACAATGAGCAGTTCTTC
TRBJ1-6 | 17 | NA | TRBV4-3 | TRBD1 | CASSQEPDRGLISPLHF | TGCGCCAGCAGCCAAGAACCAGACAGGGGGCTGATTTCACCCCTCCACTTT
TRBJ2-6 | 16 | NA | TRBV7-2 | NA | CASSLAGGWGANVLTF | TGTGCCAGCAGCTTAGCTGGGGGGTGGGGGGCCAACGTCCTGACTTTC
TRBJ1-2 | 15 | NA | TRBV28 | NA | CASSSPTLVRYGYTF | TGTGCCAGCAGTTCCCCGACGCTAGTCCGCTATGGCTACACCTTC
TRBJ1-4 | 14 | NA | TRBV5-6 | NA | CASSSGGGGEKLFF | TGTGCCAGCAGCTCCGGGGGGGGCGGGGAAAAACTGTTTTTT
TRBJ2-2 | 14 | NA | TRBV28 | TRBD1 | CAGRDRGTTGELFF | TGTGCCGGACGGGACAGAGGAACGACCGGGGAGCTGTTTTTT